This T cell receptor beta chain is from a study of blood T cell repertoires in COVID-19. In the study overall: Material from acute and convalescent COVID-19 was sourced from the United States, Italy and Spain. T cells, B-cell-depleted T cells, or PBMCs provided the cDNA or gDNA that served as material.

CDR3 size: 17 residues. The germline gives CDR1 SGHVS, CDR2 FNYEAQ. J was trimmed by 10 bases and V by 0 bases; bases with no gene match: 9. Under the authors' procedure: Reference gene primer amplification yielded estimated nucleated cell counts. The assay was immunoSEQ multiplex PCR, and TCRdb's table has in-frame clones only and misses some. The DNA gave D and trimming, while V, J and clone size come from that table. The data contain fewer than 120,000 clones, about 80% of them singletons. V and J are TRBV7-6 and TRBJ1-4; 12 bases map to TRBD1. Sequenced sample: peripheral blood. This TCR came from an elderly woman with acute or convalescent COVID-19. The CDR3 spells CASSLARSGQGAGKLFF. CDR3 DNA: TGTGCCAGCAGCTTAGCGAGGTCGGGACAGGGGGCTGGAAAACTGTTTTTT.